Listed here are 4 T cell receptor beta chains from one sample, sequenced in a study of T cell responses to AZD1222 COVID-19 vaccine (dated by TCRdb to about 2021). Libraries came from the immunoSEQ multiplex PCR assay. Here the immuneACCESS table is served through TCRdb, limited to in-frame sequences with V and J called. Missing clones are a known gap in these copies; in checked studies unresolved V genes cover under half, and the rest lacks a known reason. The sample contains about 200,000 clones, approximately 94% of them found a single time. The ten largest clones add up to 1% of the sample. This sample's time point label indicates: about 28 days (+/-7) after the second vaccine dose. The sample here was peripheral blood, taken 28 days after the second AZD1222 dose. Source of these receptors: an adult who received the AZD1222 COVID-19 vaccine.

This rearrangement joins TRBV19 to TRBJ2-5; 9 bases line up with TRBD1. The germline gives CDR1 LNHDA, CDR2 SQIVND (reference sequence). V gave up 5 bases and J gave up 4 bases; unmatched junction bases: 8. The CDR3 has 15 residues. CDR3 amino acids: CASSLTGGRVETQYF. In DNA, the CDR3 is TGTGCCAGTAGTCTGACAGGGGGAAGGGTAGAGACCCAGTACTTC.

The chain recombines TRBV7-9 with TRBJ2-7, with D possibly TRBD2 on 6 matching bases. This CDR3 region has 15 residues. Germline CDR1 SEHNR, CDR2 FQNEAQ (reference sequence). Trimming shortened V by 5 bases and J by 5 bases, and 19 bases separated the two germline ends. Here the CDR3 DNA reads TGTGCCAGCAGCGCCGTCGATGGGGGGTTCGACGAGCAGTACTTC. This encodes CASSAVDGGFDEQYF.

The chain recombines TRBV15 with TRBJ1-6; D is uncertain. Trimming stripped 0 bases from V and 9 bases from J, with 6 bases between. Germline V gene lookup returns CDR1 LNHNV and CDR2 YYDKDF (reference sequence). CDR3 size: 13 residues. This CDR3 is CATSRDVGSPLHF. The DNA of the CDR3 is TGTGCCACCAGCAGAGATGTGGGTTCACCCCTCCACTTT.

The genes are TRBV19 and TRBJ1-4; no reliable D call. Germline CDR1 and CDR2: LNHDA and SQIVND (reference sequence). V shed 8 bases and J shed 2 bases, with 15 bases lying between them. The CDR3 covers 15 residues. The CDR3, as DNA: TGTGCCAGTGGATCGCCGGGTTGGACTAATGAAAAACTGTTTTTT. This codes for CASGSPGWTNEKLFF.